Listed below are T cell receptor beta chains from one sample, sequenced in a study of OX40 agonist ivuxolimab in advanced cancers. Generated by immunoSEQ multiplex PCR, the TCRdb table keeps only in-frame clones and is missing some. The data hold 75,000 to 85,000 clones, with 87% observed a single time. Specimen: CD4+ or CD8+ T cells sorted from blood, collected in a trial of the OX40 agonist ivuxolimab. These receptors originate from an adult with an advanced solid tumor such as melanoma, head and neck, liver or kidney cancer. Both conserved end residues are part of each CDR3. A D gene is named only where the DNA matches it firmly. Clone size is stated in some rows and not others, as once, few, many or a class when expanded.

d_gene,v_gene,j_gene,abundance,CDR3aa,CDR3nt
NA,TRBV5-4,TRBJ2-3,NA,CASSLESTSDTQYF,TGTGCCAGCAGCTTGGAATCGACGTCAGATACGCAGTATTTT
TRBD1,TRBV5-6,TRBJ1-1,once,CASSDTYSGGNTEAFF,TGTGCCAGCAGCGACACCTACTCAGGGGGTAACACTGAAGCTTTCTTT
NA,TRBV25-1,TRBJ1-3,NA,CASTSSNTIYF,TGTGCCAGTACCTCGTCAAACACCATATATTTT
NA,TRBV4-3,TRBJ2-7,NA,CASSPVTDGSYEQYF,TGCGCCAGCAGCCCTGTGACGGACGGCTCCTACGAGCAGTACTTC
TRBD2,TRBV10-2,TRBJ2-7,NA,CASTKAGGSYEQYF,TGCGCCAGCACCAAGGCGGGAGGTTCCTACGAGCAGTACTTC
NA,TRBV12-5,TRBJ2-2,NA,CASGLQGIGAGELFF,TGTGCTAGTGGTTTGCAGGGAATAGGAGCCGGGGAGCTGTTTTTT
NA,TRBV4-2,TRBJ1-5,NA,CASSQEWLPGQPQHF,TGTGCCAGCAGCCAAGAGTGGTTACCCGGTCAGCCCCAGCATTTT
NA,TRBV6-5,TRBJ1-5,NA,CASSPGVINPQHF,TGTGCCAGCAGTCCGGGAGTCATCAACCCCCAGCATTTT
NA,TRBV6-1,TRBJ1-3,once,CASVRGSGGNTIYF,TGTGCCAGCGTAAGGGGGAGCGGCGGAAACACCATATATTTT
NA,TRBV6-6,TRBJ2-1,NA,CASSYPPAGEEQFF,TGTGCCAGCAGTTACCCCCCCGCTGGTGAAGAGCAGTTCTTC
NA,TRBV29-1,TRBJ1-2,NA,CSVEDRSYTF,TGCAGCGTTGAAGACCGCTCCTACACCTTC
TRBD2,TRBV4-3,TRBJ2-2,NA,CASSLETSGSATGELFF,TGCGCCAGCAGTCTAGAGACTAGCGGGAGTGCTACCGGGGAGCTGTTTTTT
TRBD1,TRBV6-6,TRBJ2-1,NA,CASSFRDRVGNEQFF,TGTGCCAGCAGTTTCCGGGACAGGGTAGGCAATGAGCAGTTCTTC
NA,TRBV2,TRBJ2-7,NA,CASSGAGNYF,TGTGCCAGCAGTGGAGCCGGAAACTACTTC
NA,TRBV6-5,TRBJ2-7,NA,CASSYSIREAYEQYF,TGTGCCAGCAGTTACTCGATTAGGGAGGCCTACGAGCAGTACTTC
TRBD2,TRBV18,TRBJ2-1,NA,CASSPSGLAGIEQFF,TGTGCCAGCTCACCAAGCGGACTAGCGGGAATTGAGCAGTTCTTC
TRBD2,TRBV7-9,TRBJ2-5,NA,CASNSRLAGETQYF,TGTGCCAGCAACTCCCGACTAGCGGGAGAGACCCAGTACTTC
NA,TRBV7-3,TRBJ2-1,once,CASRVTDLFGEQFF,TGTGCCAGCAGAGTAACGGACCTATTTGGTGAGCAGTTCTTC
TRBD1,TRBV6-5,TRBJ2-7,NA,CASRTDRGPSYEQYF,TGTGCCAGCAGAACGGACAGGGGGCCCTCCTACGAGCAGTACTTC
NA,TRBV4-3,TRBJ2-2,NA,CASRDTLDRGELFF,TGCGCCAGTCGGGACACTCTTGATCGCGGGGAGCTGTTTTTT
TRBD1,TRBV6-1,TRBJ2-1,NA,CASSLQGRGNEQFF,TGTGCCAGCAGTTTACAGGGGAGAGGCAATGAGCAGTTCTTC
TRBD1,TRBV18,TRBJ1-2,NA,CASSPPGQGPWGYTF,TGTGCCAGCTCACCTCCGGGACAGGGTCCGTGGGGCTACACCTTC
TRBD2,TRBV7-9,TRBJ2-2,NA,CASIRTSGSHGELFF,TGTGCCAGCATAAGGACTAGCGGTTCCCACGGGGAGCTGTTTTTT
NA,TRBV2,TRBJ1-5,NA,CASERGKGNQPQHF,TGTGCCAGCGAAAGGGGGAAGGGCAATCAGCCCCAGCATTTT
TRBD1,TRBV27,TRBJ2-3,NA,CASSRTGLVTDTQYF,TGTGCCAGCAGTCGGACAGGGTTAGTCACAGATACGCAGTATTTT
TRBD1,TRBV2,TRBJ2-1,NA,CASSGGRGRWNEQFF,TGTGCCAGCAGTGGCGGCAGGGGGCGGTGGAATGAGCAGTTCTTC
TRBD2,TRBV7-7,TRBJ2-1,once,CASSPAGGGLAGGPINEQFF,TGTGCCAGCAGCCCCGCAGGCGGGGGGTTAGCGGGAGGGCCTATTAATGAGCAGTTCTTC
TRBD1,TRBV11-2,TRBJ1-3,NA,CASSPLTGGYGNTIYF,TGTGCCAGCAGCCCCCTGACAGGGGGATATGGAAACACCATATATTTT
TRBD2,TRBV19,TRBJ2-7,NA,CASSVSTSGRSYEQYF,TGTGCCAGTAGTGTCTCGACTAGCGGGAGATCCTACGAGCAGTACTTC
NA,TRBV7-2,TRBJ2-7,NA,CASSPRGQGSYEQYF,TGTGCCAGCAGCCCGCGGGGGCAGGGAAGCTACGAGCAGTACTTC
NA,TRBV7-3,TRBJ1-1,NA,CASSLDQRTEAFF,TGTGCCAGCAGCTTAGATCAACGCACTGAAGCTTTCTTT
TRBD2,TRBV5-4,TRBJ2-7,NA,CASSLSGAFSYEQYF,TGTGCCAGCAGCCTTAGCGGGGCCTTTTCCTACGAGCAGTACTTC
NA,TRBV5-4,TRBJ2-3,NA,CASSQASDTQYF,TGTGCCAGCAGCCAAGCCTCCGATACGCAGTATTTT
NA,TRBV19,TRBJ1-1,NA,CASSPKQLNTEAFF,TGTGCCAGTAGTCCGAAACAGTTGAACACTGAAGCTTTCTTT
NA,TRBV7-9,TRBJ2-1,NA,CASSLSPNKFF,TGTGCCAGCAGCTTAAGTCCAAATAAGTTCTTC
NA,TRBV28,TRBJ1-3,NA,CASSRGRGRSGNTIYF,TGTGCCAGCAGCCGGGGTAGGGGGAGATCTGGAAACACCATATATTTT
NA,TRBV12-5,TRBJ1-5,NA,CASGLRAASDSNQPQHF,TGTGCTAGTGGTTTGAGGGCAGCGAGTGATAGCAATCAGCCCCAGCATTTT
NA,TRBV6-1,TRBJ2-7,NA,CASSSRDSYEQYF,TGTGCCAGCAGCTCAAGGGATAGCTACGAGCAGTACTTC
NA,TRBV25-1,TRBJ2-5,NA,CASSVTGSGGTQYF,TGTGCCAGCAGTGTGACCGGGAGCGGCGGGACCCAGTACTTC
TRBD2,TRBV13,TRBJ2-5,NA,CASSLASGAGAQYF,TGTGCCAGCAGCTTAGCTAGCGGGGCCGGGGCCCAGTACTTC
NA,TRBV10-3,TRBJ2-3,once,CAISGTSGGTDTQYF,TGTGCCATCAGTGGTACCTCCGGGGGCACAGATACGCAGTATTTT
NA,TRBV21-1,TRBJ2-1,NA,CASSNQGELDRESNEQFF,TGTGCCAGCAGCAACCAAGGAGAATTGGACAGGGAGAGCAATGAGCAGTTCTTC
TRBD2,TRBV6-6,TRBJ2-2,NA,CAIKRDAQTGELFF,TGTGCCATCAAGCGGGACGCGCAAACCGGGGAGCTGTTTTTT
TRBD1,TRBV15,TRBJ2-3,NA,CATSRARQGVDTQYF,TGTGCCACCAGCAGAGCCCGACAGGGAGTAGATACGCAGTATTTT
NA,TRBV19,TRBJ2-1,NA,CASSSTRAYNEQFF,TGTGCCAGTAGCTCGACTAGGGCTTACAATGAGCAGTTCTTC
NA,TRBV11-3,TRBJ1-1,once,CASSLVLGAADTEAFF,TGTGCCAGCAGCTTGGTTCTGGGGGCTGCGGACACTGAAGCTTTCTTT
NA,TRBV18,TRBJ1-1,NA,CASSQGQNTEAFF,TGTGCCAGCTCGCAGGGGCAGAACACTGAAGCTTTCTTT
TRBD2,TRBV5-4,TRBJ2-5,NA,CASSLGTGGGETQYF,TGTGCCAGCAGCTTGGGTACGGGGGGGGGAGAGACCCAGTACTTC
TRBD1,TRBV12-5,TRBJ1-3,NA,CASGLRGPNSGNTIYF,TGTGCTAGTGGTTTGAGGGGGCCGAATTCTGGAAACACCATATATTTT
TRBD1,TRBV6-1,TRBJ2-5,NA,CASTEQGAKETQYF,TGTGCCAGCACGGAGCAGGGGGCAAAAGAGACCCAGTACTTC
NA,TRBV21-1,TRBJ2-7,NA,CASSKAQQGSYEQYF,TGTGCCAGCAGCAAAGCGCAACAGGGTTCCTACGAGCAGTACTTC
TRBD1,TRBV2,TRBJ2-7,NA,CASRTGTGDYEQYF,TGTGCCAGCAGAACCGGGACAGGGGACTACGAGCAGTACTTC
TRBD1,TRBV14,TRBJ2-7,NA,CASSRDRGGYEQYF,TGTGCCAGCAGCCGGGACAGGGGAGGGTACGAGCAGTACTTC